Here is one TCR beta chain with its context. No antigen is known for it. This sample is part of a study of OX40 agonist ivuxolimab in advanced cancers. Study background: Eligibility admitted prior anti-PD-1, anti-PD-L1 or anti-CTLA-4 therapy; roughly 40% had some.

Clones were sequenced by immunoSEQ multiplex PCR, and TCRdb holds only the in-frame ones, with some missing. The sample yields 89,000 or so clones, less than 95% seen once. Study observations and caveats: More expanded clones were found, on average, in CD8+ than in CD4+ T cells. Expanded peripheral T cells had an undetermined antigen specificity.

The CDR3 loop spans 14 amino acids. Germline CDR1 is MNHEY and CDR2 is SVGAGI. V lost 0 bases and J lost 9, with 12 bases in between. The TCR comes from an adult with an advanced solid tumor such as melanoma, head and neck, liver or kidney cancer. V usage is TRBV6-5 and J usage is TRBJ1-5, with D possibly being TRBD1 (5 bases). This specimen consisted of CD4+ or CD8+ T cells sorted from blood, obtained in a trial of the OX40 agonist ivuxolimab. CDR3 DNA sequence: TGTGCCAGCAGTTACTCCAGGGAAGGACGGCCCCAGCATTTT. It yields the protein CASSYSREGRPQHF.